These T cell receptor beta chains were read from a single sample in a study of regulatory dendritic cells for organ transplantation. Only in-frame clones appear in the TCRdb table, and some are missing; sequencing was by immunoSEQ multiplex PCR. Here the sample spans about 30,000 clones, around 80% being singletons. Sequenced input: naive CD4+ T cells from blood. The source of these receptors is a human donor in good health. The CDR3 runs from the conserved cysteine through the conserved F or W. D genes are given only for firm matches. Part of the rows lack a size; the others show once, few, many or a class for expanded clones.

NA,TRBJ1-5,TRBV19,NA,CASSIAGGRQPQHF,TGTGCCAGTAGTATAGCGGGGGGGCGTCAGCCCCAGCATTTT
NA,TRBJ2-3,TRBV11-3,TRBD2,CASSLGLAGVTDTQYF,TGTGCCAGCAGCTTAGGACTAGCGGGGGTCACAGATACGCAGTATTTT
NA,TRBJ2-5,TRBV2,NA,CASSVQVQETQYF,TGTGCCAGCAGTGTACAGGTCCAAGAGACCCAGTACTTC
NA,TRBJ2-7,TRBV7-9,NA,CASSLDGGYAQYF,TGTGCCAGCAGCTTAGACGGCGGGTACGCGCAGTACTTC
NA,TRBJ1-1,TRBV15,TRBD1,CATSRSQTGAEAFF,TGTGCCACCAGCAGGTCCCAAACAGGGGCTGAAGCTTTCTTT
NA,TRBJ2-7,TRBV9,TRBD2,CASSASSGGAGEQYF,TGTGCCAGCAGCGCCTCTAGCGGGGGGGCGGGCGAGCAGTACTTC
once,TRBJ2-1,TRBV7-2,TRBD1,CASSRQGARYNEQFF,TGTGCCAGCAGCAGACAGGGGGCGCGGTACAATGAGCAGTTCTTC
NA,TRBJ1-1,TRBV7-9,NA,CASSGLTNSATEAFF,TGTGCCAGCTCTGGGTTGACAAATAGTGCCACTGAAGCTTTCTTT
NA,TRBJ1-1,TRBV21-1,NA,CASSNPRGRDTEAFF,TGTGCCAGCAGCAACCCCCGGGGGAGGGACACTGAAGCTTTCTTT
NA,TRBJ2-2,TRBV29-1,NA,CSVAGDVGELFF,TGCAGCGTAGCAGGGGACGTCGGGGAGCTGTTTTTT
NA,TRBJ1-1,TRBV29-1,NA,CSVRQGFSEAFF,TGCAGCGTCCGGCAGGGGTTCTCTGAAGCTTTCTTT
NA,TRBJ1-2,TRBV10-3,NA,CAISVQGTNYGYTF,TGTGCCATCAGTGTCCAGGGAACTAACTATGGCTACACCTTC
NA,TRBJ1-2,TRBV6-1,NA,CASSFDSANYGYTF,TGTGCCAGCAGTTTCGACAGCGCTAACTATGGCTACACCTTC
NA,TRBJ1-6,TRBV7-2,TRBD1,CASRDPGGRANNSPLHF,TGTGCCAGCAGGGATCCAGGGGGAAGGGCGAATAATTCACCCCTCCACTTT